This T cell receptor beta chain was obtained from a study of blood T cell repertoires in COVID-19. V was clipped by 6 bases and J by 1 base, with 11 bases between them. CDR3 length: 14 amino acids. CDR1 MNHEY and CDR2 SVGAGI come from the germline V gene. Only in-frame clones appear in the TCRdb table, and some are missing; sequencing was by immunoSEQ multiplex PCR. Here the sample spans 230,000 or so clones, about 86% being singletons. The chain joins TRBV6-5 to TRBJ2-3, with D possibly TRBD2 on 5 matching bases. The sequencing sample was made of peripheral blood. The sequence came from a man aged 35-49 years with active or convalescent COVID-19. The CDR3 region is CASSGEKGTDTQYF. CDR3 sequence (DNA): TGTGCCAGCAGCGGGGAGAAAGGCACAGATACGCAGTATTTT.